These 28 T cell receptor beta chains were sequenced from one sample in a study of T-cell reconstitution after alpha-beta-depleted transplantation in children. Unique molecular identifiers were incorporated during preparation of the TCRbeta library. Via MiXCR, TCRdb re-called the PCR reads, giving one row per CDR3 protein. The data show over 150,000 distinct CDR3 sequences, approximately 6.3% seen once. This sample comprised PBMCs, obtained before TCRalphabeta/CD19-depleted stem cell transplant. The receptors were gathered from a boy aged 2-15 years with acute lymphoblastic leukemia, due to receive a stem cell transplant.

This clonotype was found many times. V usage is TRBV29-1 and J usage is TRBJ2-7; no clear D gene. This CDR3 is built from 11 residues. CDR1 and CDR2 from the germline V gene are SQVTM and ANQGSEA. Trimming removed 4 bases at V and 4 bases at J, with 8 bases between. CDR3 DNA: TGCAGCGTTGTTATGCGATACGAGCAGTACTTC. This translates into CSVVMRYEQYF.

This clonotype has ten or more counts. The V call is TRBV15, the J call TRBJ2-5; 9 positions match TRBD1. This CDR3 comprises 15 residues. Germline CDR1 LNHNV, CDR2 YYDKDF (reference sequence). The J segment lost 6 bases and the V segment lost 8 bases, leaving 13 bases of the junction unmatched. The CDR3 nucleotides are TGTGCCACCCGTCTTGTAGGACAGGGGAGACAGACCCAGTACTTC. As protein: CATRLVGQGRQTQYF.

V usage is TRBV6-5 and J usage is TRBJ1-1; TRBD1 is a possible D gene (5 bases). The CDR3 has 16 amino acids. V dropped 6 bases and J dropped 1 base, with 18 bases sitting between them. CDR1 MNHEY and CDR2 SVGAGI come from the germline V gene. The CDR3 nucleotides are TGTGCCAGCAGCCGTCGTGGGGGGAGGGGGAACACTGAAGCTTTCTTT. It is translated as CASSRRGGRGNTEAFF.

This clonotype has at least ten counts. The rearrangement joins TRBV6-1 to TRBJ2-5, with D unresolved. The CDR3 extends over 16 amino acids. Germline CDR1 and CDR2: MNHNS and SASEGT. The V and J ends lost 4 bases and 5 bases respectively, with 20 bases between them. The CDR3 is CASSARTPTEEETQYF. The CDR3, as DNA: TGTGCCAGCAGTGCTCGGACCCCAACCGAGGAGGAGACCCAGTACTTC.

This chain joins TRBV12-3 or TRBV12-4 and TRBJ2-5, with 12 bases aligning to TRBD2. The CDR3 is 17 amino acids. V trimming: 1 base; J trimming: 5 bases; junction bases outside the gene matches: 8. Here the CDR3 DNA reads TGTGCCAGCAGTTTAGGGGCTAGCGGGAGGGCCTGGGAGACCCAGTACTTC. This translates into CASSLGASGRAWETQYF.

This clonotype was picked up one time. As the CDR3 is not closed by the conserved phenylalanine or tryptophan, this likely results from a read error. The chain has TRBV7-8 and TRBJ1-2; 7 nucleotides agree with TRBD1. CDR1 and CDR2 (germline): SGHVS, FQNEAQ. The V segment lost 1 base and the J segment 2 bases; nucleotides outside the gene matches: 1. The CDR3 is made up of 14 amino acids. Here the CDR3 reads CASSLGGQNYGYTY. The DNA of the CDR3 is TGTGCCAGCAGCTTAGGGGGACAGAACTATGGCTACACCTAC.

This clonotype appeared many times. V and J are TRBV29-1 and TRBJ1-2, with TRBD1 matching 10 bases. CDR1 and CDR2 from the germline V gene are SQVTM and ANQGSEA. Losses at the gene ends were 7 bases for V and 3 bases for J; bases not matched to a gene: 5. This CDR3 spans 13 amino acids. Here the CDR3 DNA reads TGCAGCGGGGGGACAGGGGAGGACTATGGCTACACCTTC. Amino acid sequence: CSGGTGEDYGYTF.

In its sample, this clonotype was seen many times. This chain links TRBV6-5 with TRBJ2-2; D uncertain. From germline, CDR1 is MNHEY and CDR2 SVGAGI. The CDR3 spans 12 residues. V shed 6 bases and J shed 4 bases, with 6 bases lying between them. The DNA of the CDR3 is TGTGCCAGCAGAAGGCGCACCGGGGAGCTGTTTTTT. Residues: CASRRRTGELFF.

The chain carries TRBV28 and TRBJ1-2, with D unresolved. Looked up from germline, CDR1 is MDHEN and CDR2 is SYDVKM. The CDR3 contains 12 residues. V gave up 6 bases and J gave up 6 bases, with 11 bases separating them. In DNA, the CDR3 is TGTGCCAGCAGCATCCCCTCCCATGGCTACACCTTC. Protein sequence: CASSIPSHGYTF.

The table lists this clonotype with a few counts. This chain joins TRBV28 and TRBJ2-1; 7 nucleotides align to TRBD2. CDR1 MDHEN and CDR2 SYDVKM come from the germline V gene. The V and J ends lost 8 bases and 4 bases, in that order; junction bases with no gene match: 8. This CDR3 is built from 14 residues. CDR3 region: CASLEAGKYNEQFF. The CDR3 nucleotides read TGTGCCAGCCTTGAAGCGGGGAAGTACAATGAGCAGTTCTTC.

This clonotype showed up many times. This chain joins TRBV7-2 and TRBJ2-5, with D unclear. The CDR3 loop spans 14 amino acids. The V gene's germline CDR1 is SGHTA and CDR2 FQGNSA. Trimming pared 4 bases from V and 0 bases from J, leaving 9 bases between. The CDR3 DNA sequence: TGTGCCAGCAGCTCCACAGACTACCAAGAGACCCAGTACTTC. Its protein product is CASSSTDYQETQYF.

The CDR3: CASSPEGQSTDTQYF. CDR3 coding DNA: TGTGCCAGCAGCCCCGAAGGGCAGAGCACAGATACGCAGTATTTT. The genes are TRBV4-2 and TRBJ2-3; D remains ambiguous. The ends were cut back, 4 bases at V and 0 bases at J, with 11 bases in the middle. The CDR3 consists of 15 residues. Germline values: CDR1 LGHNA, CDR2 YNFKEQ.

This clonotype was recorded many times. The V gene is TRBV6-5, the J gene TRBJ2-5, with TRBD1 matching over 8 bases. The germline gives CDR1 MNHEY, CDR2 SVGAGI. This CDR3 region has 16 residues. With V trimmed by 0 bases and J by 6 bases, 9 bases remained unmatched. CDR3 in amino acids: CASSYSTGARGQTQYF. As DNA, the CDR3 is TGTGCCAGCAGTTACTCGACGGGGGCCAGGGGGCAGACCCAGTACTTC.

This clonotype has only a few counts. The chain links TRBV6-1 to TRBJ2-2, with D possibly being TRBD2 (6 bases). Trimming left V 8 bases short and J 4 bases short, with 8 bases between. Germline V gene sequence: CDR1 MNHNS, CDR2 SASEGT. This CDR3 is built from 12 residues. The CDR3 loop is CASRGSTGELFF. DNA of the CDR3: TGTGCCAGCCGGGGGAGCACCGGGGAGCTGTTTTTT.

This clonotype occurred many times. The chain combines TRBV27 with TRBJ2-1, with 7 bases lining up with TRBD1. CDR1 is MNHEY, CDR2 SMNVEV, per germline (reference sequence). This CDR3 is 14 amino acids long. J was trimmed by 6 bases and V by 5 bases; bases with no gene match: 7. CDR3 protein: CASSPRQGINEQFF. The CDR3 DNA reads as TGTGCCAGCAGTCCCCGACAGGGTATCAATGAGCAGTTCTTC.

This clonotype has at least ten counts. V and J are TRBV7-9 and TRBJ2-3; perhaps D is TRBD1 or TRBD2 (6 bases each). Trimming took off 8 bases at V and 0 bases at J, with 12 bases between the two ends. Per germline, CDR1 SEHNR and CDR2 FQNEAQ (reference sequence). The CDR3 runs 14 residues. The CDR3 loop reads CASWWGASTDTQYF. The CDR3 DNA reads TGTGCCAGCTGGTGGGGGGCTAGCACAGATACGCAGTATTTT.

This clonotype was counted many times. CDR3 sequence reads: CASSQDVKANTGELFF. The CDR3 DNA is TGCGCCAGCAGCCAAGATGTGAAAGCGAACACCGGGGAGCTGTTTTTT. This chain links TRBV4-3 with TRBJ2-2; no firm D call. The CDR3 totals 16 residues. Trimming stripped 0 bases from V and 0 bases from J, with 8 bases between. The V gene's germline CDR1 is LGHNA and CDR2 YSLEER.

This clonotype was detected only a few times. This chain links TRBV28 with TRBJ1-5; TRBD1 matches 12 bases. V shed 6 bases and J 6 bases; nucleotides not matched to a gene: 3. The CDR3 extends over 14 amino acids. CDR1 is MDHEN and CDR2 is SYDVKM in the germline V gene. The CDR3 spells CASRGQGASQPQHF. For the CDR3, the DNA is TGTGCCAGCAGGGGACAGGGGGCTAGTCAGCCCCAGCATTTT.

This clonotype has just a few counts. V and J are TRBV7-8 and TRBJ1-5, with a possible D match to TRBD1 (5 bases). V lost 1 base and J lost 6, with 13 bases in between. The CDR3 runs 15 residues. Germline V gene data show CDR1 as SGHVS and CDR2 as FQNEAQ. Here the CDR3 reads CASSLEGTGGQPQHF. CDR3 coding DNA: TGTGCCAGCAGCTTAGAAGGGACGGGTGGTCAGCCCCAGCATTTT.

Many counts were recorded for this clonotype. CDR3 loop: CASSVDRGPRGYTF. The CDR3, as DNA: TGTGCCAGCAGCGTAGACAGGGGCCCTCGAGGCTACACCTTC. This chain joins TRBV9 and TRBJ1-2, with 7 positions matching TRBD1. The CDR3 contains 14 residues. V gave up 0 bases and J gave up 8 bases; unmatched junction bases: 7. CDR1 and CDR2 from the germline V gene are SGDLS and YYNGEE.

This chain joins TRBV20-1 and TRBJ1-5; D not resolved. CDR1 and CDR2 (germline): DFQATT, SNEGSKA (reference sequence). CDR3 size: 15 residues. Trimming shortened V by 0 bases and J by 3 bases, and 12 bases separated the two germline ends. The CDR3 DNA sequence: TGCAGTGCTAGAGACGGAGGGATTCCCAATCAGCCCCAGCATTTT. Encoded protein: CSARDGGIPNQPQHF.

This clonotype was recorded at least ten times. The junction shows a germline mismatch at one end, possibly a read error. The chain recombines TRBV5-1 with TRBJ2-2; D perhaps matches TRBD1 (5 bases). This CDR3 is built from 13 residues. In germline, CDR1 is SGHRS, CDR2 YFSETQ. The CDR3 here is CASSFQGTGELFF. CDR3 bases: TGCGCCAGCAGCTTCCAGGGTACCGGCGAGCTGTTTTTT. Full variable domain (missing parts from reference TRBV5-1 and TRBJ2-2): KAGVTQTPRYLIKTRGQQVTLSCSPISGHRSVSWYQQTPGQGLQFLFEYFSETQRNKGNFPGRFSGRQFSNSRSEMNVSTLELGDSALYLCASSFQGTGELFFGEGSRLTVL.

This chain links TRBV20-1 with TRBJ2-1; the match to TRBD2 covers 12 bases. Unmatched junction bases numbered 2, after V lost 5 bases and J lost 0 bases. Germline CDR1 DFQATT, CDR2 SNEGSKA (reference sequence). This CDR3 comprises 15 residues. CDR3 coding DNA: TGCAGTGCTCTAGCGGGAGGGAGCTCCTACAATGAGCAGTTCTTC. Residues: CSALAGGSSYNEQFF.

The chain combines TRBV12-3 or TRBV12-4 with TRBJ2-1; D remains unclear. V lost 5 bases and J lost 8, with 10 bases in between. This CDR3 has 12 amino acids. DNA for the CDR3: TGTGCCAGCAGTCGCATTGAGGATGAGCAGTTCTTC. It encodes CASSRIEDEQFF.

This clonotype was observed many times. The gene calls are TRBV5-1 and TRBJ2-1, with D unclear. CDR1 is SGHRS and CDR2 is YFSETQ in the germline V gene. The germline V and J ends were trimmed by 3 bases and 3 bases, with 13 bases remaining between them. CDR3 length: 15 amino acids. CDR3 amino acids: CASSSTSNSYNEQFF. In nucleotides, the CDR3 is TGCGCCAGCAGCTCCACCTCGAACAGCTACAATGAGCAGTTCTTC.

This clonotype was counted only a few times. The chain links TRBV5-1 to TRBJ2-3, with TRBD2 matching 11 bases. CDR3 length equals 17 residues. CDR1 and CDR2 (germline): SGHRS, YFSETQ. The V segment lost 1 base and the J segment 1 base; nucleotides outside the gene matches: 5. CDR3 protein: CASSLTTSGSGTDTQYF. CDR3 DNA sequence: TGCGCCAGCAGCTTGACCACTAGCGGGAGCGGCACAGATACGCAGTATTTT.

This clonotype was counted many times. The rearrangement uses TRBV5-1 and TRBJ2-1; the D gene could be TRBD1 or TRBD2 (6 bases each). This CDR3 region has 16 residues. Germline V gives CDR1 SGHRS, CDR2 YFSETQ. V shed 4 bases and J shed 4 bases, with 18 bases lying between them. The chain's CDR3 is CASSLGGPAFYNEQFF. DNA for the CDR3: TGCGCCAGCAGCCTCGGGGGCCCGGCCTTTTACAATGAGCAGTTCTTC.

About this clonotype: This could be a read error, since a much larger clone is one nucleotide away. The rearrangement joins TRBV20-1 to TRBJ2-5, with 13 positions matching TRBD2. This CDR3 has 17 amino acids. Germline lookup yields CDR1 DFQATT and CDR2 SNEGSKA (reference sequence). Trimming removed 2 bases from V and 4 bases from J; junction bases left unmatched: 10. The CDR3 protein is CSARYRLAGGRLETQYF. CDR3 coding DNA: TGCAGTGCTAGATACCGACTAGCGGGGGGTCGTCTAGAGACCCAGTACTTC.